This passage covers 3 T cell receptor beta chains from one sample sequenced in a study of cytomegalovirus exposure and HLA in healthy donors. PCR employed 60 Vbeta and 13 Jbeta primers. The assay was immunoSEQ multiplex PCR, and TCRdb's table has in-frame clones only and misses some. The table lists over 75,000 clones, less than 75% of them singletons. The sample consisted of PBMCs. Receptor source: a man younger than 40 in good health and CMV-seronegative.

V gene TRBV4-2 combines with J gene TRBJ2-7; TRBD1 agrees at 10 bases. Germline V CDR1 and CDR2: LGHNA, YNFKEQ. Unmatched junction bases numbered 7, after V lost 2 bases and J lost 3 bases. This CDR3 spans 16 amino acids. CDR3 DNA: TGTGCCAGCAGCCAATTGGTAGGACAGGGGGACTACGAGCAGTACTTC. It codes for CASSQLVGQGDYEQYF.

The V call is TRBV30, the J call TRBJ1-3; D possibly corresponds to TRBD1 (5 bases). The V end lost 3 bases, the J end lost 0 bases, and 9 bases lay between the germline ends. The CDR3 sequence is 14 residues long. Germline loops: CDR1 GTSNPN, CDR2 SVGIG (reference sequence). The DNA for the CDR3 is TGTGCCTGGAGGACTGACAGCTCTGGAAACACCATATATTTT. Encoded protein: CAWRTDSSGNTIYF.

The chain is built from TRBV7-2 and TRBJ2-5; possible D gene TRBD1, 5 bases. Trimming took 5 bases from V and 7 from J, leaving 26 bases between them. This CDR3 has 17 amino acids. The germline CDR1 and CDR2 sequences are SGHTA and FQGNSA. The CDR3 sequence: CASSTPGMRKGISTQYF. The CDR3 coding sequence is TGTGCCAGCAGCACCCCAGGGATGAGGAAGGGGATATCGACCCAGTACTTC.